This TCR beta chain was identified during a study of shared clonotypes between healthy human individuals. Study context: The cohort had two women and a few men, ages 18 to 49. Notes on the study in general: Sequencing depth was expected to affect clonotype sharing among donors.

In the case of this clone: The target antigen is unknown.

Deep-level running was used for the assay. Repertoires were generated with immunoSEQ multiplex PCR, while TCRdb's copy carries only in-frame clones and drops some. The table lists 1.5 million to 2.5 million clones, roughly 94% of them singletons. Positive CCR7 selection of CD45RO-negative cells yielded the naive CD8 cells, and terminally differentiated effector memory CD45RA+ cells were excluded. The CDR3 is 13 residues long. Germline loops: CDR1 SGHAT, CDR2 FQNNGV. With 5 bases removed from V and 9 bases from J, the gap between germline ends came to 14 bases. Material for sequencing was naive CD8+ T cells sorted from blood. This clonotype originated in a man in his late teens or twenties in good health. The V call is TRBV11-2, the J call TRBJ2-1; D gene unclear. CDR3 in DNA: TGTGCCAGCAGCCTCATTCTTAATATTGAGCAGTTCTTC. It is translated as CASSLILNIEQFF.